This TCR beta chain was documented in a study of blood T cell repertoires in COVID-19. Here immunoSEQ multiplex PCR was the method, and the copy in TCRdb shows in-frame clones only, minus some. The sample has roughly 80,000 clones, 84% seen once. Sequencing was carried out using peripheral blood. This receptor was taken from a man between 50 and 59 years old with acute or convalescent COVID-19.

CDR3 amino acids: CASSRLSGGETGELFF. The CDR3 DNA reads as TGTGCCAGCAGCCGCCTATCAGGGGGCGAAACCGGGGAGCTGTTTTTT. The chain recombines TRBV4-2 with TRBJ2-2, with 8 bases fitting TRBD1. Losses at the gene ends were 4 bases for V and 5 bases for J; bases not matched to a gene: 9. There are 16 residues in the CDR3. Germline-derived CDR1 and CDR2 are LGHNA and YNFKEQ.